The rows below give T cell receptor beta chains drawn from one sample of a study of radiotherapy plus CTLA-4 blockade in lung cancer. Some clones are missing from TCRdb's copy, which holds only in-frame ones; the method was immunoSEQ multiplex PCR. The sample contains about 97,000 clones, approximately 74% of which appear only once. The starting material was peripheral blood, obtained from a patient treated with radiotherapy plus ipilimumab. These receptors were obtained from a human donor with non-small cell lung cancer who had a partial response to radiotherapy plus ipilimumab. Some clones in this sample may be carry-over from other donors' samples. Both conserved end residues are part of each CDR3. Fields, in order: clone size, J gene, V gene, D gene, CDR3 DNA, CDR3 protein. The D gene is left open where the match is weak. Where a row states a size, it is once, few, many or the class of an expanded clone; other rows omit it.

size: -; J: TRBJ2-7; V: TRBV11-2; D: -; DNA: TGTGCCAGCAGCTCCCTCGGGGGTAAAAGCTCCTACGAGCAGTACTTC; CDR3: CASSSLGGKSSYEQYF
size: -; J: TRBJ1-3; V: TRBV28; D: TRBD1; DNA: TGTGCCAGCAGTTTCCCGACAGGGGCTGGAAACACCATATATTTT; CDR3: CASSFPTGAGNTIYF
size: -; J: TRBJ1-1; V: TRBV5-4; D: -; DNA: TGTGCCAGCAGCTTGAGAGGGATGAACACTGAAGCTTTCTTT; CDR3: CASSLRGMNTEAFF
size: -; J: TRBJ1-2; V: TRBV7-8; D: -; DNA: TGTGCCAGCAGCTTAGATAGGCAGACAGTCGATGGCTACACCTTC; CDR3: CASSLDRQTVDGYTF
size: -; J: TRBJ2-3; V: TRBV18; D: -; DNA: TGTGCCAGCTCATTCGACGGGGGAGATACGCAGTATTTT; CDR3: CASSFDGGDTQYF
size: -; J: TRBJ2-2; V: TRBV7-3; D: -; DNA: TGTGCCAGCAGCTTATTCGCCGGGGAGCTGTTTTTT; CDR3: CASSLFAGELFF
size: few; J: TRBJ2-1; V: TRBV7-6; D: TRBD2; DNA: TGTGCCAGCAGCTTAGCCCCTTGGCGGGGGGTAGGGAATGAGCAGTTCTTC; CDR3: CASSLAPWRGVGNEQFF
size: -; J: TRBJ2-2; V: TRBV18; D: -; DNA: TGTGCCAGCTCACCCGAACAGGGACCGAACACCGGGGAGCTGTTTTTT; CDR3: CASSPEQGPNTGELFF
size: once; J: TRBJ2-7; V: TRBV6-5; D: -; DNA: TGTGCCAGCAGTTACTCGATTACTACCTACGAGCAGTACTTC; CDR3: CASSYSITTYEQYF
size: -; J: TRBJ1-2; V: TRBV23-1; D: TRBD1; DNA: TGCGCCAGCAGTCAACGGGGACAGGGGCGGTATGGCTACACCTTC; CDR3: CASSQRGQGRYGYTF
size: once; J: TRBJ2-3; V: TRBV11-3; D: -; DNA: TGTGCCAGCAGCTTAGCACCATATGAGGCAGATACGCAGTATTTT; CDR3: CASSLAPYEADTQYF
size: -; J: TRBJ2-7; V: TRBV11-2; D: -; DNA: TGTGCCAGCAGCCCCCGGTTCGGGGTGGGAGAGCAGTACTTC; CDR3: CASSPRFGVGEQYF
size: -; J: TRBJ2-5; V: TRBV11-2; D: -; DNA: TGTGCCAGCAGTGAGAGAGGGGAGACCCAGTACTTC; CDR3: CASSERGETQYF
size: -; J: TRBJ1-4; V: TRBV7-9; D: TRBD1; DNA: TGTGCCAGCAGCTTTGGACAGGCGAATGAAAAACTGTTTTTT; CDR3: CASSFGQANEKLFF
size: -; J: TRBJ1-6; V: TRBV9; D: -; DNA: TGTGCCAGCAGCCCGCGGGCGAGGGCTGATTCACCCCTCCACTTT; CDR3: CASSPRARADSPLHF
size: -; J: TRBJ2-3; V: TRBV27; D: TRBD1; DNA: TGTGCCAGCAGTGACAGGGGACCAAAAGGGGCGTATACGCAGTATTTT; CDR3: CASSDRGPKGAYTQYF
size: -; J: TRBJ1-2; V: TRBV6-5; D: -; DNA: TGTGCCAGCAGGAGGGCGGGCAGTCCTAACTATGGCTACACCTTC; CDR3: CASRRAGSPNYGYTF
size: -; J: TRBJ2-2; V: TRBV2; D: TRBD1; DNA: TGTGCCAGTCGGGGACAGGTTAACACCGGGGAGCTGTTTTTT; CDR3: CASRGQVNTGELFF
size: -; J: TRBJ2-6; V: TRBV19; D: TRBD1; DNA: TGTGCCAGTAGTGTTACCGGGACAGGGGGCGCGCGGGGGGCCAACGTCCTGACTTTC; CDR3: CASSVTGTGGARGANVLTF
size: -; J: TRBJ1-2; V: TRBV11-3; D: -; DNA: TGTGCCAGCAGCTTTTCTCCTAACTATGGCTACACCTTC; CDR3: CASSFSPNYGYTF
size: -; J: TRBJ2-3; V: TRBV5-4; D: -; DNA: TGTGCCAGCAGCTCCGACTACGATACGCAGTATTTT; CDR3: CASSSDYDTQYF
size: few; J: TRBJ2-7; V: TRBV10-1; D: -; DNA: TGCGCCAGCTCGTCCTACGAGCAGTACTTC; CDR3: CASSSYEQYF
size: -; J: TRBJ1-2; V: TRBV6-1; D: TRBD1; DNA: TGTGCCAGCAGTGAAAACATTGGGACAGGGAACGGCTACACCTTC; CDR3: CASSENIGTGNGYTF
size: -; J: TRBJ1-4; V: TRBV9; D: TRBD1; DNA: TGTGCCAGCAGCGTCAATCCAGGGGGCTCTGAAAAACTGTTTTTT; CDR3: CASSVNPGGSEKLFF
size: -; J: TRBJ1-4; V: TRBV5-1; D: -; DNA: TGCGCCAGCAGCTGGACCCCGGGGGCAACTAATGAAAAACTGTTTTTT; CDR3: CASSWTPGATNEKLFF
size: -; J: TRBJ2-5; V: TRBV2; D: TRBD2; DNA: TGTGCCAGCACCGGGACTAGCGGCCAAGAGACCCAGTACTTC; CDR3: CASTGTSGQETQYF
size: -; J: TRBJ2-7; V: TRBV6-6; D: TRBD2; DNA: TGTGCCAGCAGTCCACTAGCGGGGGGCGACGGCGAGCAGTACTTC; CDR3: CASSPLAGGDGEQYF
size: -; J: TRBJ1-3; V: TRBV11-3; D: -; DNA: TGTGCCAGCAGCTTAGTTGGGTGGAGCTCTGGAAACACCATATATTTT; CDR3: CASSLVGWSSGNTIYF
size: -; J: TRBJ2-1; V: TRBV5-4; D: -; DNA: TGTGCCAGTCAAGGGCGGGGTAGTGCCTACAATGAGCAGTTCTTC; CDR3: CASQGRGSAYNEQFF
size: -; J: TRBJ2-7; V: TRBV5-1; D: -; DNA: TGCGCCAGCAGCCAGTCCGGGACTCCAAGCTCCTACGAGCAGTACTTC; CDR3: CASSQSGTPSSYEQYF
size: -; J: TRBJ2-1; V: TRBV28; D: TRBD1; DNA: TGTGCCAGCACCTCTTTCCAAATCGCGGGGGACAGGGTAAAATTGAAAGACAATGAGCAGTTCTTC; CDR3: CASTSFQIAGDRVKLKDNEQFF
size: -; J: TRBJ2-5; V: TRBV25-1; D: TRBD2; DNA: TGTGCCAGCAGTGAATCTGGGGGAGGGCAAGAGACCCAGTACTTC; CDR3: CASSESGGGQETQYF
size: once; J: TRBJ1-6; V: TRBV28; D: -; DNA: TGTGCCAGCAGCGACTACTATAATTCACCCCTCCACTTT; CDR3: CASSDYYNSPLHF
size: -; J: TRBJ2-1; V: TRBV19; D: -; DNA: TGTGCCAGTAGCACTCGCAGGGTATTGAACGAGCAGTTCTTC; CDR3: CASSTRRVLNEQFF
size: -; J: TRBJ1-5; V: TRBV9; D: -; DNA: TGTGCCAGCAGCGTCCAGGGCGGATTCCAGCCCCAGCATTTT; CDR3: CASSVQGGFQPQHF
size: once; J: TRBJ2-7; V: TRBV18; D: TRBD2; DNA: TGTGCCAGCTCACCTATCACACTAGCGGGAGCCTACGAGCAGTACTTC; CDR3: CASSPITLAGAYEQYF
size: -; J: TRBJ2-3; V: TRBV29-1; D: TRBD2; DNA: TGCAGCGTTGCTAGCGGCTCCACAGATACGCAGTATTTT; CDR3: CSVASGSTDTQYF
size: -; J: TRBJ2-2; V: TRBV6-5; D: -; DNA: TGTGCCAGCAGTGGAGCGCGCGGCACCGGGGAGCTGTTTTTT; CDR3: CASSGARGTGELFF
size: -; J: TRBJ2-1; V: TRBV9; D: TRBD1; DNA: TGTGCCAGCAGCGTAGGACAGGGTTCCTACAATGAGCAGTTCTTC; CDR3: CASSVGQGSYNEQFF
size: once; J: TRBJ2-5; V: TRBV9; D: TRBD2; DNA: TGTGCCAGCAGCGCCTCTACGGGAGGAGAGACCCAGTACTTC; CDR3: CASSASTGGETQYF
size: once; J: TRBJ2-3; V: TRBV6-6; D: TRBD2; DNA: TGTGCCAGCAGGTCGCGAGCGGGGGTAGATACGCAGTATTTT; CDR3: CASRSRAGVDTQYF
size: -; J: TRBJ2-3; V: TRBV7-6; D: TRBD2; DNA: TGTGCCAGCAGCTTAAGGAGCGGGGGGGTCACAGATACGCAGTATTTT; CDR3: CASSLRSGGVTDTQYF